This is a list of T cell receptor beta chains from one sample in a study of CD8 T cells in Susac syndrome. TCRdb re-derived calls from the immunoSEQ multiplex PCR reads in MiXCR, one entry per CDR3 protein. The sample yields 140,000 to 150,000 distinct CDR3 sequences, 90% to 96% seen once. What was sequenced was CD4+ T cells from PBMCs. The receptors come from a human donor with Susac syndrome. Both conserved end residues are part of each CDR3. D genes are given only for firm matches. Not every row has a clone size; where given, it reads once, few, many or a size class.

abundance	d_gene	j_gene	v_gene	CDR3nt	CDR3aa
-	TRBD2	TRBJ2-4	TRBV4-1	TGCGCCAGCAGCCAACGGGAGGGCTTGGCCAAAAACATTCAGTACTTC	CASSQREGLAKNIQYF
-	TRBD1	TRBJ2-7	TRBV2	TGTGCCAGGGGACAGGGGAAATCTAACGAGCAGTACTTC	CARGQGKSNEQYF
-	-	TRBJ2-1	TRBV7-6	TGTGCCAGCAGCTCCGAGGGGGGCTATATTGGGGAGCAGTTCTTC	CASSSEGGYIGEQFF
-	-	TRBJ2-5	TRBV20-1	TGCAGTGCTAGGGTCACCGGAGAAGAGACCCAGTACTTC	CSARVTGEETQYF
-	-	TRBJ2-7	TRBV20-1	TGCAGTGCCGAGGGGGAGGGGTACGAGCAGTACTTC	CSAEGEGYEQYF
once	-	TRBJ2-2	TRBV7-2	TGTGCCAGCAGCTTACTATCCCCCGCGAACACCGGGGAGCTGTTTTTT	CASSLLSPANTGELFF
-	TRBD1	TRBJ2-3	TRBV5-1	TGCGCCAGCAGCTCCCTCGGACAGGGCACAGATACGCAGTATTTT	CASSSLGQGTDTQYF
-	-	TRBJ2-7	TRBV29-1	TGCAGCGTTGTGGGGGAGGACTACGAGCAGTACTTC	CSVVGEDYEQYF
once	-	TRBJ2-7	TRBV27	TGTGCCAGCAAACCGGGCGTGGGTACCTACGAGCAGTACTTC	CASKPGVGTYEQYF
-	-	TRBJ1-6	TRBV28	TGTGCCAGCACCTACGGAGCCTCGGGTTCACCCCTCCACTTT	CASTYGASGSPLHF